The 25 T cell receptor beta chains below all came from one sample that was sequenced in a study of cytomegalovirus exposure and HLA in healthy donors. Repertoires were generated with immunoSEQ multiplex PCR, while TCRdb's copy carries only in-frame clones and drops some. The table includes about 84,000 clones, roughly 90% detected once. Sequenced input: PBMCs. The receptors come from a man under 40 in good health and CMV-seronegative.

The V gene is TRBV9, the J gene TRBJ1-2; 9 bases match TRBD1. The CDR3 has 13 residues. Germline V gives CDR1 SGDLS, CDR2 YYNGEE. J lost 2 bases, V lost 6 bases, and 2 bases had no gene match. CDR3 nucleotide sequence: TGTGCCAGCAAGGGGACAGGGAACTATGGCTACACCTTC. Protein sequence: CASKGTGNYGYTF.

There are a few counts of this clone. This chain uses TRBV6-1 with TRBJ2-7; no reliable D call. The CDR3 runs to 13 residues. From germline, CDR1 is MNHNS and CDR2 SASEGT. The ends were cut back, 11 bases at V and 4 bases at J, with 18 bases in the middle. The CDR3 nucleotides read TGTGCCTCCAACGGGTTGCTCCCTTACGAGCAGTACTTC. Protein sequence: CASNGLLPYEQYF.

The chain has TRBV14 and TRBJ1-2; D gene unclear. There are 13 residues in the CDR3. Germline CDR1 is SGHDN and CDR2 is FVKESK. V lost 1 base, J lost 7 bases, and 10 bases lay in between. The CDR3: CASSQGRGLGYTF. CDR3 DNA sequence: TGTGCCAGCAGCCAAGGTCGGGGTCTTGGCTACACCTTC.

The rearrangement links TRBV6-1 to TRBJ2-3; 7 bases map to TRBD2. With 4 bases clipped from V and 1 base from J, the junction kept 8 bases outside the gene matches. This CDR3 is 16 amino acids long. Germline loops: CDR1 MNHNS, CDR2 SASEGT. CDR3 protein: CASSAGGGRGTDTQYF. The DNA for the CDR3 is TGTGCCAGCAGTGCCGGTGGGGGGAGGGGCACAGATACGCAGTATTTT.

The chain combines TRBV5-1 with TRBJ1-1, with D maybe TRBD1 (5 bases). V shed 0 bases and J shed 0 bases, with 9 bases lying between them. The CDR3 extends over 15 amino acids. Germline V gene data show CDR1 as SGHRS and CDR2 as YFSETQ. The CDR3 loop reads CASSLAGVVNTEAFF. The DNA for the CDR3 is TGCGCCAGCAGCTTGGCGGGGGTCGTGAACACTGAAGCTTTCTTT.

The chain uses TRBV9 and TRBJ2-1, with 9 bases matching TRBD1. Germline CDR1 SGDLS, CDR2 YYNGEE. J lost 7 bases, V lost 3 bases, and 5 bases had no gene match. CDR3 length: 14 residues. In nucleotides, the CDR3 is TGTGCCAGCAGCGACCGGGACAGGGCAAATGAGCAGTTCTTC. Its protein is CASSDRDRANEQFF.

This chain links TRBV28 with TRBJ1-4, with 7 bases identical to TRBD1. V was clipped by 1 base and J by 0 bases; unmatched bases: 8. The CDR3 runs 18 residues. The germline V gene encodes CDR1 MDHEN and CDR2 SYDVKM. CDR3 nucleotide sequence: TGTGCCAGCAGTTTATTGACAGGGAACTCTGCAACTAATGAAAAACTGTTTTTT. Translating gives CASSLLTGNSATNEKLFF.

This chain joins TRBV7-3 and TRBJ2-2; maybe TRBD1 (5 bases). Trimming removed 6 bases at V and 4 bases at J, with 12 bases between. The CDR3 extends over 14 amino acids. CDR1 and CDR2 (germline): SGHTA, FQGTGA. Written as DNA, the CDR3 is TGTGCCAGCAGTCACCCTAGGGGCACCGGGGAGCTGTTTTTT. This gives the protein CASSHPRGTGELFF.

This clone has only a few counts. This chain links TRBV19 with TRBJ1-2; the D gene is possibly TRBD1 (6 bases). The CDR3 has 12 amino acids. V lost 7 bases and J 4 bases, leaving 10 bases between the germline ends. Germline V gene data show CDR1 as LNHDA and CDR2 as SQIVND (reference sequence). The CDR3 spells CASTSDSYGYTF. As DNA, the CDR3 is TGTGCCAGTACCTCGGACAGCTATGGCTACACCTTC.

The chain couples TRBV30 to TRBJ2-5; TRBD2 matches at 12 bases. Germline CDR1 GTSNPN, CDR2 SVGIG (reference sequence). V gave up 3 bases and J gave up 5 bases; unmatched junction bases: 7. This CDR3 is 15 amino acids long. As DNA, the CDR3 is TGTGCCTGGAGCAAACTAGCGGGAGGAGGCGAGACCCAGTACTTC. The encoded protein is CAWSKLAGGGETQYF.

The chain couples TRBV13 to TRBJ2-7; TRBD2 aligns across 9 bases. J lost 0 bases, V lost 0 bases, and 6 bases had no gene match. The CDR3 runs to 17 residues. CDR1 and CDR2 from the germline V gene are PRHDT and FYEKMQ (reference sequence). The CDR3 region is CASSLGGLASSSYEQYF. The CDR3 nucleotides are TGTGCCAGCAGCTTAGGAGGACTAGCGTCCAGCTCCTACGAGCAGTACTTC.

CDR3 residues: CASSWTGSDQPQHF. CDR3 bases: TGTGCCAGCAGCTGGACAGGTTCCGATCAGCCCCAGCATTTT. The rearrangement uses TRBV7-9 and TRBJ1-5; TRBD1 matches 7 bases. Trimming cost V 4 bases and J 5 bases; bases outside gene matches: 5. The V gene's germline CDR1 is SEHNR and CDR2 FQNEAQ (reference sequence). The CDR3 is made up of 14 amino acids.

The gene calls are TRBV27 and TRBJ1-2; 7 bases line up with TRBD1. Germline trimming cut 5 bases from V and 7 bases from J; bases unmatched to any gene: 13. Germline V CDR1 and CDR2: MNHEY, SMNVEV (reference sequence). CDR3 length: 15 residues. The CDR3 reads CASSPKSLQGSGYTF. The CDR3 DNA follows: TGTGCCAGCAGTCCTAAATCATTACAGGGGTCTGGCTACACCTTC.

This clone was seen a single time. V and J are TRBV27 and TRBJ1-2; maybe TRBD1 (6 bases). The CDR3 sequence is 15 residues long. The ends were cut back, 6 bases at V and 1 base at J, with 15 bases in the middle. In germline, CDR1 is MNHEY, CDR2 SMNVEV (reference sequence). In DNA form, the CDR3 reads TGTGCCAGCAGGCATAGGACAGAGAATAACTATGGCTACACCTTC. This gives the protein CASRHRTENNYGYTF.

This chain links TRBV4-2 with TRBJ1-2; D uncertain. Trimming took 1 base from V and 1 from J, leaving 13 bases between them. This CDR3 contains 16 residues. Per the germline V gene, CDR1 is LGHNA and CDR2 is YNFKEQ. DNA of the CDR3: TGTGCCAGCAGCCAAGGAGCTCAGGTTCTTAACTATGGCTACACCTTC. Protein product: CASSQGAQVLNYGYTF.

The chain links TRBV19 to TRBJ2-7; TRBD2 matches at 12 bases. Germline loops: CDR1 LNHDA, CDR2 SQIVND (reference sequence). V shed 3 bases, J shed 1 base, and the junction held 4 bases outside the gene matches. This CDR3 region has 16 residues. CDR3 loop: CASSILAGGPSYEQYF. CDR3 nucleotides: TGTGCCAGTAGTATTCTAGCGGGAGGGCCATCCTACGAGCAGTACTTC.

V gene TRBV10-3 combines with J gene TRBJ2-7, with TRBD2 matching 7 bases. Germline values: CDR1 ENHRY, CDR2 SYGVKD. V was clipped by 11 bases and J by 2 bases; unmatched bases: 9. The CDR3 sequence is 13 residues long. The CDR3: CALWEGGAYEQYF. The CDR3 DNA reads as TGTGCCCTCTGGGAGGGAGGCGCCTACGAGCAGTACTTC.

The CDR3 is CASGLGERGNEKLFF. In nucleotides, the CDR3 is TGTGCTAGTGGTTTGGGAGAGCGAGGTAATGAAAAACTGTTTTTT. The gene calls are TRBV12-5 and TRBJ1-4; no firm D call. Germline lookup yields CDR1 LGHNT and CDR2 FRNRAP. V was clipped by 1 base and J by 4 bases, with 10 bases between them. The CDR3 totals 15 residues.

This clone was found a few times. This chain joins TRBV2 and TRBJ2-7, with D perhaps TRBD1 (5 bases). V lost 7 bases and J lost 4, with 17 bases in between. Germline-derived CDR1 and CDR2 are SNHLY and FYNNEI. The CDR3 has 14 residues. The CDR3 DNA reads TGTGCCAGCACCCCCACGGCAGGGCGGTACGAGCAGTACTTC. Translating it yields CASTPTAGRYEQYF. Using reference TRBV2 and TRBJ2-7 for the parts outside the CDR3, the full variable domain is EPEVTQTPSHQVTQMGQEVILRCVPISNHLYFYWYRQILGQKVEFLVSFYNNEISEKSEIFDDQFSVERPDGSNFTLKIRSTKLEDSAMYFCASTPTAGRYEQYFGPGTRLTVT.

The rearrangement joins TRBV5-4 to TRBJ2-2; possibly TRBD1 for D (5 bases). V was trimmed by 2 bases and J by 3 bases, leaving 11 bases between them. The germline gives CDR1 SGHNT, CDR2 YYREEE (reference sequence). This CDR3 comprises 15 residues. Here the CDR3 DNA reads TGTGCCAGCAGCTTTGGGCCAGGGTACACCGGGGAGCTGTTTTTT. Translated: CASSFGPGYTGELFF.

The chain links TRBV7-8 to TRBJ2-3, with 8 bases lining up with TRBD1. Germline-derived CDR1 and CDR2 are SGHVS and FQNEAQ. After removal of 5 bases from V and 2 bases from J, the junction contained 9 bases not matched to a gene. This CDR3 has 16 amino acids. This chain's CDR3 is CASSPRQGINTDTQYF. As DNA, the CDR3 is TGTGCCAGCAGCCCACGACAGGGGATAAACACAGATACGCAGTATTTT. Based on the CDR3 plus reference TRBV7-8 and TRBJ2-3, the full variable domain is GAGVSQSPRYKVAKRGQDVALRCDPISGHVSLFWYQQALGQGPEFLTYFQNEAQLDKSGLPSDRFFAERPEGSVSTLKIQRTQQEDSAVYLCASSPRQGINTDTQYFGPGTRLTVL.

This chain uses TRBV25-1 with TRBJ2-1; D call uncertain. V was clipped by 4 bases and J by 4 bases, with 11 bases between them. The CDR3 is 14 residues long. Germline V CDR1 and CDR2: MGHDK, SYGVNS. Here the CDR3 reads CASSVVGIYNEQFF. The CDR3 nucleotides are TGTGCCAGCAGTGTAGTGGGCATATACAATGAGCAGTTCTTC.

The chain is built from TRBV19 and TRBJ1-1; tentatively, D is TRBD1 (6 bases). Per the germline V gene, CDR1 is LNHDA and CDR2 is SQIVND (reference sequence). CDR3 size: 15 residues. Between the trimmed V and J ends, which lost 4 bases and 1 base, there was a span of 13 bases. CDR3 protein: CASSTRQEENTEAFF. CDR3 DNA: TGTGCCAGTAGTACCCGACAGGAAGAGAACACTGAAGCTTTCTTT.

Of note for this clone: The germline gene is not matched at one end of the junction; a read error may be the cause. CDR3 sequence reads: CASSAPTGTGNNQPQHF. The CDR3 DNA sequence: TGTGCCAGCTCAGCACCAACCGGGACAGGGAATAATCAGCCCCAGCATTTT. The gene calls are TRBV18 and TRBJ1-5; 9 positions match TRBD1. CDR1 KGHSH and CDR2 LQKENI come from the germline V gene. This CDR3 contains 17 residues.

The chain carries TRBV4-1 and TRBJ1-5; D gene uncertain. CDR1 and CDR2 from the germline V gene are MGHRA and YSYEKL. Trimming shortened V by 3 bases and J by 0 bases, and 3 bases separated the two germline ends. This CDR3 is 13 amino acids long. This CDR3 reads CASSQSSNQPQHF. CDR3 in DNA: TGCGCCAGCAGCCAGAGTAGCAATCAGCCCCAGCATTTT.